This T cell receptor (beta chain) is from a study of blood T cell repertoires in COVID-19. In the study overall: COVID-19 samples, acute and convalescent, were from the United States, Italy and Spain.

The CDR3 length is 14 residues. CDR1 is SEHNR, CDR2 FQNEAQ, per germline (reference sequence). The V and J ends lost 3 bases and 7 bases, in that order; junction bases with no gene match: 3. Clones were read by immunoSEQ multiplex PCR, and TCRdb kept only the in-frame ones, dropping some. The data show 250,000 or so clones, approximately 89% seen once. Self-reported history from a screening survey and questionnaire set each donor's cohort. Two negative PCRs, clearance, or symptom resolution were required of recovered Cohort 3 donors. The chain uses TRBV7-9 and TRBJ2-1, with TRBD1 identical over 10 bases. The sequence derives from a woman aged 18-35 years who had recovered from COVID-19. Sample: PBMCs or T cells enriched from blood (not recorded which). This CDR3 reads CASSFWGQGNEQFF. CDR3 nucleotides: TGTGCCAGCAGCTTTTGGGGACAGGGGAATGAGCAGTTCTTC. The whole variable domain, filled in from reference TRBV7-9 and TRBJ2-1, reads DTGVSQNPRHKITKRGQNVTFRCDPISEHNRLYWYRQTLGQGPEFLTYFQNEAQLEKSRLLSDRFSAERPKGSFSTLEIQRTEQGDSAMYLCASSFWGQGNEQFFGPGTRLTVL.